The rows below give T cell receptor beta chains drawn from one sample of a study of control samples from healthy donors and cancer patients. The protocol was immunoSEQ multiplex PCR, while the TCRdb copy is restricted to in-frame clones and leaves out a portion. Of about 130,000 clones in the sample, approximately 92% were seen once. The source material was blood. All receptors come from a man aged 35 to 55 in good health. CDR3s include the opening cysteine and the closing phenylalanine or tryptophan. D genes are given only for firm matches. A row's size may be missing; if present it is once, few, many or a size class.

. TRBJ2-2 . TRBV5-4 CASRFGGQRNTGELFF TGTGCCAGCAGGTTCGGGGGACAGCGGAACACCGGGGAGCTGTTTTTT
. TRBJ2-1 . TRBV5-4 CASRFPGRDEQFF TGTGCCAGCAGATTCCCAGGGAGAGATGAGCAGTTCTTC
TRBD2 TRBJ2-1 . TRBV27 CASSTTSGYNEQFF TGTGCCAGCAGTACTACTAGCGGCTACAATGAGCAGTTCTTC
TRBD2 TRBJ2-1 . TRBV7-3 CASSLRERGKNNEQFF TGTGCCAGCAGCTTAAGAGAGCGGGGGAAAAACAATGAGCAGTTCTTC
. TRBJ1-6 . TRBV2 CASSGQLNSPLHF TGTGCCAGCAGTGGACAGCTAAATTCACCCCTCCACTTT
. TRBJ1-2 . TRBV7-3 CASSQTRGGCTF TGTGCCAGCAGCCAAACCCGGGGGGGTTGCACCTTC
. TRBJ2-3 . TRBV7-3 CASSLVGGLYDTQYF TGTGCCAGCAGCTTAGTCGGTGGGTTATACGATACGCAGTATTTT
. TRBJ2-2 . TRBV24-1 CATSDFAETGELFF TGTGCCACCAGTGATTTTGCCGAGACCGGGGAGCTGTTTTTT
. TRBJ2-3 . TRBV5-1 CASSLTGKTDTQYF TGCGCCAGCAGCTTGACAGGGAAGACAGATACGCAGTATTTT
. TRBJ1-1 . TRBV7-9 CASSLEGAAAYTEAFF TGTGCCAGCAGCTTAGAGGGTGCGGCAGCGTACACTGAAGCTTTCTTT
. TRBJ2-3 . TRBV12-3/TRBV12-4 CASSLLTDTQYF TGTGCCAGCAGCCTTCTAACAGATACGCAGTATTTT
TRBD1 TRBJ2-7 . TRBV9 CASSVQAGGSVYEQYF TGTGCCAGCAGCGTACAGGCAGGGGGTTCAGTCTACGAGCAGTACTTC
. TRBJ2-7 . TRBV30 CAWSSPGTFFYEQYF TGTGCCTGGAGTAGTCCCGGGACATTTTTCTACGAGCAGTACTTC
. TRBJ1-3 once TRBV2 CASSEVTGRVRGNTIYF TGTGCCAGCAGTGAAGTGACGGGCAGGGTGCGTGGAAACACCATATATTTT
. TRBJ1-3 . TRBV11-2 CASSLEGGAGNTIYF TGTGCCAGCAGCTTAGAAGGGGGGGCTGGAAACACCATATATTTT
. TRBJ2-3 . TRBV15 CATSRNSGTDTQYF TGTGCCACCAGCAGAAACTCAGGCACAGATACGCAGTATTTT
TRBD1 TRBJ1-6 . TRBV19 CASSTGGQAKNSPLHF TGTGCCAGTAGTACAGGGGGACAGGCGAAAAATTCACCCCTCCACTTT
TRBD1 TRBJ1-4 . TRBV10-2 CASRSPGTGGRATNEKLFF TGCGCCAGCAGGTCACCCGGGACAGGGGGCCGTGCAACTAATGAAAAACTGTTTTTT
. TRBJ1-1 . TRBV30 CAWSVQGPTEAFF TGTGCCTGGAGTGTACAGGGCCCCACTGAAGCTTTCTTT
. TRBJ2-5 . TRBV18 CASSPPTGRETQYF TGTGCCAGCTCACCGCCGACAGGGAGGGAGACCCAGTACTTC
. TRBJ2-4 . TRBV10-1 CASSEDPNGDIQYF TGCGCCAGCAGCGAAGACCCGAACGGGGACATTCAGTACTTC
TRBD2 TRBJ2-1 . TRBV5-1 CASSSRTSYGEQFF TGCGCCAGCAGCTCCCGGACTAGCTATGGTGAGCAGTTCTTC
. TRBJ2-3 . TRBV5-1 CASSSLASGDTQYF TGCGCCAGCAGCTCCCTAGCAAGCGGAGATACGCAGTATTTT
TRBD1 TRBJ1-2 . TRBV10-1 CASSAGTGADYGYTF TGCGCCAGCAGTGCCGGGACAGGGGCGGACTATGGCTACACCTTC
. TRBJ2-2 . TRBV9 CASSYLATGELFF TGTGCCAGCAGCTATTTAGCGACCGGGGAGCTGTTTTTT
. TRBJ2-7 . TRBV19 CASSRELGRSYEQYF TGTGCCAGTAGTAGAGAACTAGGGAGGTCCTACGAGCAGTACTTC
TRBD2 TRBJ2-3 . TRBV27 CAGCLKSGGATDTQYF TGTGCCGGGTGCCTAAAATCGGGGGGGGCAACAGATACGCAGTATTTT
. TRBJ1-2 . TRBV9 CASSGTKWGGYTF TGTGCCAGCAGCGGCACTAAGTGGGGAGGCTACACCTTC
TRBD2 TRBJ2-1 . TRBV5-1 CASSLGLAASSYNEQFF TGCGCCAGCAGCCTGGGACTAGCGGCGAGCTCCTACAATGAGCAGTTCTTC
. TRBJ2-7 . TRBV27 CASSLVGGSYEQYF TGTGCCAGCAGTTTGGTGGGCGGATCCTACGAGCAGTACTTC
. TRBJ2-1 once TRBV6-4 CASSVEFFHEQFF TGTGCCAGCAGTGTGGAGTTTTTTCACGAGCAGTTCTTC
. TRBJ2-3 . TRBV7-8 CASSGRSTFTDTQYF TGTGCCAGCAGCGGAAGGTCTACATTCACAGATACGCAGTATTTT
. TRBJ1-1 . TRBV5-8 CASSLSMNTEAFF TGTGCCAGCAGCCTCAGTATGAACACTGAAGCTTTCTTT
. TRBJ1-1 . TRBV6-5 CASILGGAVYTEAFF TGTGCCAGCATCTTGGGAGGGGCAGTCTACACTGAAGCTTTCTTT
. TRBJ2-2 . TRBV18 CASSPERNTGELFF TGTGCCAGCTCACCGGAGCGGAACACCGGGGAGCTGTTTTTT
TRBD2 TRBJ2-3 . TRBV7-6 CASSILSGGSTDTQYF TGTGCCAGCAGCATCCTCAGCGGGGGGAGCACAGATACGCAGTATTTT
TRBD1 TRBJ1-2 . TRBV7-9 CASSRAGGYGYTF TGTGCCAGCAGCAGGGCAGGGGGCTATGGCTACACCTTC
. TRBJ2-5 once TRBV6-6 CASSPQETQYF TGTGCCAGCAGTCCACAAGAGACCCAGTACTTC
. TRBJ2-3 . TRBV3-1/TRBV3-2 CASSSRGDTQYF TGTGCCAGCAGCTCACGGGGAGATACGCAGTATTTT
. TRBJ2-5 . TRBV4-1 CASSQGDWGETQYF TGCGCCAGCAGCCAGGGGGACTGGGGAGAGACCCAGTACTTC
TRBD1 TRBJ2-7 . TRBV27 CASSLRVGTGGYEQYF TGTGCCAGCAGTTTAAGGGTCGGGACAGGGGGCTACGAGCAGTACTTC
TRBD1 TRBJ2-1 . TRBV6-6 CASSLQGAVHEQFF TGTGCCAGCAGCCTACAGGGGGCGGTCCATGAGCAGTTCTTC
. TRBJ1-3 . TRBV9 CASSSTGNGNTIYF TGTGCCAGCAGCTCCACAGGGAATGGAAACACCATATATTTT
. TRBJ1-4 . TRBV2 CASSEAGGAVWEKLFF TGTGCCAGCAGTGAAGCCGGGGGGGCCGTCTGGGAAAAACTGTTTTTT
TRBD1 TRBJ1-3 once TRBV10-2 CASSENRGSGNTIYF TGCGCCAGCAGTGAGAACAGGGGTTCTGGAAACACCATATATTTT
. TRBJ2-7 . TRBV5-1 CASRPHPTAAYEQYF TGCGCCAGCCGACCCCACCCTACAGCCGCCTACGAGCAGTACTTC
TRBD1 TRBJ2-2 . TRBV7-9 CASSSTGSTGELFF TGTGCCAGCAGCTCGACAGGGTCCACCGGGGAGCTGTTTTTT
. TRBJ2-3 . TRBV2 CASRDDSSTDTQYF TGTGCCAGCAGGGATGATTCTAGCACAGATACGCAGTATTTT
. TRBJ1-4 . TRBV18 CASSPRYGEKLFF TGTGCCAGCTCACCACGATACGGTGAAAAACTGTTTTTT